This TCR beta chain was retrieved from a study of blood T cell repertoires in COVID-19. At the level of the study: Whether acute or convalescent, the COVID-19 samples came from the United States, Italy and Spain. Nucleic acid was either cDNA or gDNA, and it came from T cells, B-cell-depleted T cells, or PBMCs.

CDR1 and CDR2 (germline): KGHDR, SFDVKD. The V gene end was trimmed by 7 bases and the J gene end by 11 bases; junction bases not matched to a gene: 14. CDR3 length: 14 amino acids. How the authors handled the data: Reference gene primer amplification yielded estimated nucleated cell counts. Data came from immunoSEQ multiplex PCR; TCRdb stores just in-frame clones and leaves some out. V and J calls and clone size are as listed in that table; D and trimming were resolved from the DNA. Of about 140,000 clones listed, under 85% are singletons. V usage is TRBV24-1 and J usage is TRBJ1-1, with TRBD1 matching 8 bases. Sequencing was performed on peripheral blood. This TCR came from a human donor in a cohort sampled during active COVID-19. CDR3 region: CATRPNHLTGAAFF. For the CDR3, the DNA is TGTGCCACCAGACCCAACCACCTGACAGGGGCCGCTTTCTTT.